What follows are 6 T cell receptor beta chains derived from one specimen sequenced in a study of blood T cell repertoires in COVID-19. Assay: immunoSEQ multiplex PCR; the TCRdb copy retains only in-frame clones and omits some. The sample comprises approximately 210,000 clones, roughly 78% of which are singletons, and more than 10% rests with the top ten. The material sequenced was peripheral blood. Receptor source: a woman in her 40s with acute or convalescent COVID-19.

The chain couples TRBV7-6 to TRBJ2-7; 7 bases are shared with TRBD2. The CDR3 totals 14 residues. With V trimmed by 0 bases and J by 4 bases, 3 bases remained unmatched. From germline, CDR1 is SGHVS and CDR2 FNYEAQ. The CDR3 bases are TGTGCCAGCAGCTTAGCGGGAGGGGTTTACGAGCAGTACTTC. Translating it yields CASSLAGGVYEQYF.

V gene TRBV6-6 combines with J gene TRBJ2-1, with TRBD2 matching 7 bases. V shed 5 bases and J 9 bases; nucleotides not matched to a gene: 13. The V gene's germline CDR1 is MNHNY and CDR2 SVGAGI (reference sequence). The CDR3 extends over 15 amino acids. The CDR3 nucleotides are TGTGCCAGCAGTAACCGGGACTATAGTTATAGTGAGCAGTTCTTC. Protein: CASSNRDYSYSEQFF.

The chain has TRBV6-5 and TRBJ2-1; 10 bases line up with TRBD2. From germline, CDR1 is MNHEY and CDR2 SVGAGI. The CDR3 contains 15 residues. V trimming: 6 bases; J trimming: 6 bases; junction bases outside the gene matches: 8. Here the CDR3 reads CASSPGLAIPNEQFF. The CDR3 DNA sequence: TGTGCCAGCAGCCCGGGACTAGCGATTCCCAATGAGCAGTTCTTC.

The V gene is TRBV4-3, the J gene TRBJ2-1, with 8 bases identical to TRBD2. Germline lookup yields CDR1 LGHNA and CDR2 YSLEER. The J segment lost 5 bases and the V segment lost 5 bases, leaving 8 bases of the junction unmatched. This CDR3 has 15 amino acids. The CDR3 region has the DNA TGCGCCAGCAGCTCAGGGGCGGGAGGCCACAATGAGCAGTTCTTC. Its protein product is CASSSGAGGHNEQFF.

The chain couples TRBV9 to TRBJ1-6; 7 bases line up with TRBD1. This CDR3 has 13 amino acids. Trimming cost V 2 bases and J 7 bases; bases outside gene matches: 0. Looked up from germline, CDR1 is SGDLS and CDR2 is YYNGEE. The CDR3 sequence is CASSVTGNSPLHF. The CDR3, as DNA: TGTGCCAGCAGCGTGACAGGGAATTCACCCCTCCACTTT.

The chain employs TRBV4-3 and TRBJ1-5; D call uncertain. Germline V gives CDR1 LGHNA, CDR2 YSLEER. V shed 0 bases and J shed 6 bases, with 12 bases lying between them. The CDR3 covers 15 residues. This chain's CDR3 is CASSQERLSFQPQHF. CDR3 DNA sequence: TGCGCCAGCAGCCAAGAACGCCTAAGTTTTCAGCCCCAGCATTTT.